Listed below are T cell receptor beta chains from one sample, sequenced in a study of blood T cell repertoires in COVID-19. Produced via immunoSEQ multiplex PCR; TCRdb's table is partial and in-frame only. The sample yields roughly 24,000 clones, 86% seen once. Input material: peripheral blood. Receptor source: a woman older than 75 with acute or convalescent COVID-19. Both conserved end residues are part of each CDR3. A D gene is named only where the DNA matches it firmly.

TRBD2 | TRBJ2-3 | TRBV7-6 | CASSLAPAGTRTDTQYF | TGTGCCAGCAGCTTAGCTCCAGCGGGGACGAGGACAGATACGCAGTATTTT
NA | TRBJ2-3 | TRBV5-1 | CASSFEGLNTDTQYF | TGCGCCAGCAGCTTCGAGGGACTGAACACAGATACGCAGTATTTT
TRBD1 | TRBJ1-2 | TRBV6-5 | CASSYSPGQGNGYTF | TGTGCCAGCAGTTACTCGCCGGGACAGGGGAATGGCTACACCTTC
TRBD1 | TRBJ2-1 | TRBV14 | CASSHGTGAYNEQFF | TGTGCCAGCAGCCACGGGACAGGGGCTTACAATGAGCAGTTCTTC
NA | TRBJ2-5 | TRBV10-2 | CASSESAIETQYF | TGCGCCAGCAGTGAGTCAGCAATCGAGACCCAGTACTTC
TRBD2 | TRBJ2-7 | TRBV19 | CASSRLAGGYEQYF | TGTGCCAGTAGTAGACTAGCGGGAGGTTACGAGCAGTACTTC
TRBD1 | TRBJ2-7 | TRBV5-5 | CASSLSSPGQAYEQYF | TGTGCCAGCAGCTTGTCCTCCCCGGGACAGGCATACGAGCAGTACTTC
TRBD2 | TRBJ2-3 | TRBV29-1 | CSVVLNRDYITDTQYF | TGCAGCGTCGTCCTTAACCGGGACTACATCACAGATACGCAGTATTTT
TRBD2 | TRBJ2-3 | TRBV4-1 | CASSQGGTSGTDTQYF | TGCGCCAGCAGCCAAGGGGGGACTAGCGGCACAGATACGCAGTATTTT
TRBD1 | TRBJ1-4 | TRBV4-1 | CASSQPSEGRGLEKLFF | TGCGCCAGCAGCCAACCTTCTGAGGGCAGGGGGCTTGAAAAACTGTTTTTT